The 32 T cell receptor beta chains in this list originate from one sample, sequenced in a study of T cell clones after liver transplantation (dated by TCRdb to the late 2010s). This specimen's time point label, interpreted: pre-transplant. The library was obtained by the immunoSEQ multiplex PCR assay. TCRdb mirrors the immuneACCESS table, restricted to in-frame sequences. Some clones are absent from its copies; in checked studies, under half trace to an unresolved V gene, and the reason for the others is unknown. This sample gives about 74,000 clones in total; around 80% of them show up just once. The ten largest clones add up to about 0.64% of the sample. Specimen: CD4+ T cells from blood, collected before liver transplant. The receptors stem from a human donor who received a liver transplant.

The V and J genes are TRBV28 and TRBJ2-2, with D possibly matching TRBD2 (5 bases). CDR3 length equals 13 residues. Germline CDR1 MDHEN, CDR2 SYDVKM. CDR3 protein: CATLGLYTGELFF. CDR3 in DNA: TGTGCGACTCTCGGACTGTACACCGGGGAGCTGTTTTTT.

The V call is TRBV9, the J call TRBJ2-5; TRBD1 is a possible D gene (5 bases). Trimming took off 2 bases at V and 2 bases at J, with 13 bases between the two ends. The CDR3 has 15 residues. CDR1 and CDR2 from the germline V gene are SGDLS and YYNGEE. CDR3 bases: TGTGCCAGCAGCGTTGGGGCGATCACGCAAGAGACCCAGTACTTC. Protein sequence: CASSVGAITQETQYF.

In DNA, the CDR3 is TGTGCCAGCAACGGTGTCCCGGGACAGGGCCCGAACACCGGGGAGCTGTTTTTT. Residues: CASNGVPGQGPNTGELFF. The chain uses TRBV9 and TRBJ2-2; TRBD1 aligns across 9 bases. CDR1 SGDLS and CDR2 YYNGEE come from the germline V gene. CDR3 length: 18 amino acids. J was trimmed by 0 bases and V by 6 bases; bases with no gene match: 12.

This clone came up once. V usage is TRBV30 and J usage is TRBJ1-2; D perhaps matches TRBD1 (5 bases). Germline V CDR1 and CDR2: GTSNPN, SVGIG (reference sequence). V shed 0 bases and J shed 7 bases, with 12 bases lying between them. This CDR3 is built from 13 residues. CDR3 sequence: CAWSVLGVRGYTF. The CDR3, as DNA: TGTGCCTGGAGTGTTTTGGGGGTCCGTGGCTACACCTTC. Combining the CDR3 with reference TRBV30 and TRBJ1-2 gives the whole variable domain SQTIHQWPATLVQPVGSPLSLECTVEGTSNPNLYWYRQAAGRGLQLLFYSVGIGQISSEVPQNLSASRPQDRQFILSSKKLLLSDSGFYLCAWSVLGVRGYTFGSGTRLTVV.

The chain links TRBV30 to TRBJ2-2, with 7 positions matching TRBD1. This CDR3 is built from 16 residues. The junction had 10 bases not matched to a gene; V was cut back by 2 bases and J by 4 bases. From germline, CDR1 is GTSNPN and CDR2 SVGIG (reference sequence). Written as DNA, the CDR3 is TGTGCCTGGAGTCCCCAGCTCGGGACAGCCACCGGGGAGCTGTTTTTT. Its translation: CAWSPQLGTATGELFF.

The J gene is TRBJ2-5, the V gene TRBV5-1; D not resolved. The CDR3 covers 13 residues. The V end was cut by 4 bases, the J end by 5 bases, with 12 bases between. Germline assignment: CDR1 SGHRS and CDR2 YFSETQ. The CDR3 DNA sequence: TGCGCCAGCAGCACGGTAGGATCGGAGACCCAGTACTTC. It encodes CASSTVGSETQYF. Supplemented by reference TRBV5-1 and TRBJ2-5, the full variable domain reads KAGVTQTPRYLIKTRGQQVTLSCSPISGHRSVSWYQQTPGQGLQFLFEYFSETQRNKGNFPGRFSGRQFSNSRSEMNVSTLELGDSALYLCASSTVGSETQYFGPGTRLLVL.

The chain couples TRBV7-2 to TRBJ2-7; D is perhaps TRBD2 (5 bases). CDR1 and CDR2 (germline): SGHTA, FQGNSA. This CDR3 has 15 amino acids. With 1 base removed from V and 2 bases from J, the gap between germline ends came to 12 bases. The CDR3 DNA follows: TGTGCCAGCAGCTTAGAGGTCGCCGGGACCTACGAGCAGTACTTC. Its protein is CASSLEVAGTYEQYF. Looking up the rest from reference TRBV7-2 and TRBJ2-7 gives the full variable domain: GAGVSQSPSNKVTEKGKDVELRCDPISGHTALYWYRQSLGQGLEFLIYFQGNSAPDKSGLPSDRFSAERTGGSVSTLTIQRTQQEDSAVYLCASSLEVAGTYEQYFGPGTRLTVT.

This clone was counted only a few times. This chain links TRBV10-1 with TRBJ2-5; unclear D gene. CDR3 length equals 14 residues. Germline V gene lookup returns CDR1 WNHNN and CDR2 SYGVQD (reference sequence). Trimming left V 0 bases short and J 1 base short, with 6 bases between. CDR3 bases: TGCGCCAGCAGTGAGTCGGAAGCCCAAGAGACCCAGTACTTC. It is translated as CASSESEAQETQYF.

The chain is built from TRBV29-1 and TRBJ2-3; D may correspond to TRBD1 or TRBD2 (5 bases each). CDR1 and CDR2 (germline): SQVTM, ANQGSEA. This CDR3 spans 15 amino acids. Trimming stripped 4 bases from V and 2 bases from J, with 16 bases between. The CDR3, as DNA: TGCAGCGTTGGAAGGGACCTTACAACCACAGATACGCAGTATTTT. Its protein is CSVGRDLTTTDTQYF.

This chain links TRBV2 with TRBJ1-1; D is unclear. Germline values: CDR1 SNHLY, CDR2 FYNNEI. The CDR3 runs to 13 residues. V lost 6 bases to trimming and J lost 3 bases, with 11 bases between them. Written as DNA, the CDR3 is TGTGCCAGCAGATACCAGACCGACACTGAAGCTTTCTTT. This codes for CASRYQTDTEAFF.

The chain uses TRBV19 and TRBJ1-3; tentatively, D is TRBD1 (6 bases). V was shortened by 5 bases and J by 0 bases, with 14 bases between the two germline ends. CDR3 length: 16 residues. Germline assignment: CDR1 LNHDA and CDR2 SQIVND (reference sequence). The CDR3 sequence is CASSYGGSFSGNTIYF. For the CDR3, the DNA is TGTGCCAGTAGTTACGGGGGCTCATTCTCTGGAAACACCATATATTTT. The entire variable domain, with the rest obtained from reference TRBV19 and TRBJ1-3, is as follows: DGGITQSPKYLFRKEGQNVTLSCEQNLNHDAMYWYRQDPGQGLRLIYYSQIVNDFQKGDIAEGYSVSREKKESFPLTVTSAQKNPTAFYLCASSYGGSFSGNTIYFGEGSWLTVV.

The chain is built from TRBV19 and TRBJ1-4, with D possibly TRBD1 on 5 matching bases. The CDR3 loop spans 14 amino acids. Trimming removed 6 bases from V and 4 bases from J, with 12 bases in between. Germline V gene data show CDR1 as LNHDA and CDR2 as SQIVND (reference sequence). This chain's CDR3 is CASSRQRNNEKLFF. CDR3 DNA: TGTGCCAGTAGCCGACAGAGAAATAATGAAAAACTGTTTTTT.

The gene calls are TRBV10-2 and TRBJ1-2; D perhaps matches TRBD1 (6 bases). The CDR3 totals 16 residues. V was trimmed by 6 bases and J by 8 bases, leaving 25 bases between them. Looked up from germline, CDR1 is WSHSY and CDR2 is SAAADI. The CDR3 coding sequence is TGCGCCAGCAGACTAAATTCGCGCAGGGGAAGAGAGGGCTACACCTTC. This sequence encodes CASRLNSRRGREGYTF.

The chain couples TRBV19 to TRBJ1-4; 10 bases line up with TRBD1. The CDR3 loop spans 15 amino acids. After removal of 5 bases from V and 8 bases from J, the junction contained 8 bases not matched to a gene. Germline CDR1 and CDR2: LNHDA and SQIVND (reference sequence). DNA for the CDR3: TGTGCCAGTAGTCCTCCGACAGGGGGCAAGGAAAAACTGTTTTTT. The encoded protein is CASSPPTGGKEKLFF. Using reference TRBV19 and TRBJ1-4 for the parts outside the CDR3, the full variable domain is DGGITQSPKYLFRKEGQNVTLSCEQNLNHDAMYWYRQDPGQGLRLIYYSQIVNDFQKGDIAEGYSVSREKKESFPLTVTSAQKNPTAFYLCASSPPTGGKEKLFFGSGTQLSVL.

The rearrangement links TRBV6-6 to TRBJ1-2; 7 bases are shared with TRBD1. CDR1 and CDR2 (germline): MNHNY, SVGAGI (reference sequence). The CDR3 has 16 amino acids. V lost 6 bases and J lost 3; bases outside the gene matches: 13. CDR3 in amino acids: CASSLYRGRADYGYTF. CDR3 nucleotides: TGTGCCAGCAGCCTTTACAGGGGCAGAGCGGACTATGGCTACACCTTC.

The chain combines TRBV7-9 with TRBJ2-1, with D perhaps TRBD2 (5 bases). V was pared by 1 base and J by 7 bases, with 11 bases between. The CDR3 totals 14 residues. Germline CDR1 and CDR2: SEHNR and FQNEAQ (reference sequence). The CDR3 spells CASSLGVAGNEQFF. The CDR3 DNA follows: TGTGCCAGCAGCTTAGGGGTCGCGGGTAATGAGCAGTTCTTC.

The chain carries TRBV7-2 and TRBJ1-2; D unclear. V shed 6 bases and J shed 4 bases, with 21 bases lying between them. This CDR3 is 16 amino acids long. Per germline, CDR1 SGHTA and CDR2 FQGNSA. The CDR3 here is CASSSKRATASYGYTF. The DNA of the CDR3 is TGTGCCAGCAGTTCTAAGCGGGCGACGGCTTCCTATGGCTACACCTTC.

The chain employs TRBV6-1 and TRBJ1-5; TRBD1 aligns across 7 bases. The germline CDR1 and CDR2 sequences are MNHNS and SASEGT. V shed 7 bases and J 1 base; nucleotides not matched to a gene: 7. This CDR3 spans 15 amino acids. CDR3 loop: CASMGRGQSNQPQHF. In DNA, the CDR3 is TGTGCCAGCATGGGTAGGGGGCAAAGCAATCAGCCCCAGCATTTT.

By sample share, this clone is medium-sized. The V and J genes are TRBV9 and TRBJ1-2; a possible D gene is TRBD1 (6 bases). Trimming stripped 2 bases from V and 4 bases from J, with 15 bases between. The CDR3 consists of 15 residues. CDR1 is SGDLS, CDR2 YYNGEE, per germline. CDR3 sequence: CASSVHPGGAYGYTF. The CDR3 coding sequence is TGTGCCAGCAGCGTCCACCCGGGGGGGGCCTATGGCTACACCTTC.

The chain recombines TRBV5-4 with TRBJ1-5, with D perhaps TRBD1 (5 bases). The length of the CDR3 is 13 residues. Trimming removed 4 bases at V and 7 bases at J, with 12 bases between. Germline V gene sequence: CDR1 SGHNT, CDR2 YYREEE (reference sequence). This CDR3 is CASSVAGGQPQHF. Here the CDR3 DNA reads TGTGCCAGCAGCGTTGCGGGGGGACAGCCCCAGCATTTT.

The chain couples TRBV19 to TRBJ1-5, with a tentative D call TRBD1 (5 bases). This CDR3 is built from 14 residues. V gave up 3 bases and J gave up 7 bases, with 13 bases separating them. CDR1 is LNHDA, CDR2 SQIVND, per germline (reference sequence). The CDR3 loop is CASSIQGAGQPQHF. The CDR3, as DNA: TGTGCCAGTAGTATCCAAGGGGCGGGACAGCCCCAGCATTTT.

The genes are TRBV9 and TRBJ2-1, with 13 bases fitting TRBD2. This CDR3 is built from 15 residues. J lost 10 bases, V lost 3 bases, and 7 bases had no gene match. Germline loops: CDR1 SGDLS, CDR2 YYNGEE. The CDR3 DNA is TGTGCCAGCAGCGCCCCGGGACTAGCGGGACAAGAGCAGTTCTTC. It encodes CASSAPGLAGQEQFF.

V gene TRBV7-2 combines with J gene TRBJ1-2, with 11 bases lining up with TRBD1. This CDR3 region has 16 residues. The V and J ends lost 1 base and 4 bases, in that order; junction bases with no gene match: 5. Looked up from germline, CDR1 is SGHTA and CDR2 is FQGNSA. Here the CDR3 reads CASSLGDRGFGYGYTF. CDR3 bases: TGTGCCAGCAGCTTAGGGGACAGGGGGTTTGGCTATGGCTACACCTTC.

This clone occurred once. The chain carries TRBV18 and TRBJ1-2; D not certain. Trimming shortened V by 2 bases and J by 6 bases, and 10 bases separated the two germline ends. Germline loops: CDR1 KGHSH, CDR2 LQKENI. The CDR3 loop spans 13 amino acids. CDR3 sequence reads: CASSPFEGDGYTF. The CDR3 DNA follows: TGTGCCAGCTCACCATTCGAGGGAGATGGCTACACCTTC.

This chain links TRBV28 with TRBJ2-3; D perhaps matches TRBD2 (6 bases). Germline CDR1 MDHEN, CDR2 SYDVKM. V lost 6 bases to trimming and J lost 9 bases, with 19 bases between them. The CDR3 covers 14 residues. The CDR3: CASRPRSGSQTQYF. CDR3 sequence (DNA): TGTGCCAGCAGACCTCGGAGCGGGTCCCAAACGCAGTATTTT.

The chain is built from TRBV6-5 and TRBJ1-2; D remains ambiguous. Germline V lookup: CDR1 MNHEY, CDR2 SVGAGI. The ends were cut back, 0 bases at V and 4 bases at J, with 12 bases in the middle. This CDR3 is 15 amino acids long. The CDR3 loop reads CASSYSGGAAYGYTF. In DNA form, the CDR3 reads TGTGCCAGCAGTTACTCTGGCGGTGCCGCCTATGGCTACACCTTC.

The genes are TRBV7-7 and TRBJ2-3; tentatively, D is TRBD2 (5 bases). This CDR3 is 14 amino acids long. CDR1 and CDR2 (germline): SSHAT, FNYEAQ (reference sequence). This chain's CDR3 is CASAPSTRPDTQYF. The DNA for the CDR3 is TGTGCTAGCGCGCCTTCTACTAGACCAGATACGCAGTATTTT.

The rearrangement joins TRBV19 to TRBJ1-2, with D maybe TRBD1 (6 bases). The V end was cut by 6 bases, the J end by 3 bases, with 17 bases between. The CDR3 runs to 15 residues. Germline V gives CDR1 LNHDA, CDR2 SQIVND (reference sequence). In DNA, the CDR3 is TGTGCCAGTAGCCAGCAGGGGTTGGGGTACTATGGCTACACCTTC. This encodes CASSQQGLGYYGYTF.

This clone was seen more than once but under ten times. Distinct nucleotide sequences in the sample also encode this CDR3. Written as DNA, the CDR3 is TGTGCCAGCAGTTCCGCAGGGGGCAGCAATCAGCCCCAGCATTTT. Translated, it gives CASSSAGGSNQPQHF. The chain recombines TRBV27 with TRBJ1-5; 8 bases are a match to TRBD1. The V gene end was trimmed by 4 bases and the J gene end by 1 base; junction bases not matched to a gene: 3. CDR3 length equals 15 residues. Germline V gene sequence: CDR1 MNHEY, CDR2 SMNVEV (reference sequence).

This clone has just a few counts. The chain couples TRBV10-1 to TRBJ2-7, with 8 bases fitting TRBD1. Germline V lookup: CDR1 WNHNN, CDR2 SYGVQD (reference sequence). This CDR3 spans 16 amino acids. V was clipped by 2 bases and J by 2 bases; unmatched bases: 8. CDR3 sequence: CASSEARTGSTYEQYF. The CDR3 DNA is TGCGCCAGCAGTGAGGCCCGGACAGGGTCCACCTACGAGCAGTACTTC.

The V and J genes are TRBV6-5 and TRBJ1-5; D might be TRBD1 (6 bases). The germline CDR1 and CDR2 sequences are MNHEY and SVGAGI. The V end was cut by 6 bases, the J end by 6 bases, with 15 bases between. This CDR3 spans 14 amino acids. CDR3 DNA: TGTGCCAGCAGAATCAGGGGTTCGGTTCAGCCCCAGCATTTT. The encoded protein is CASRIRGSVQPQHF.

The genes are TRBV27 and TRBJ1-3; TRBD1 agrees at 8 bases. V was pared by 6 bases and J by 2 bases, with 3 bases of the junction left unmatched. Per the germline V gene, CDR1 is MNHEY and CDR2 is SMNVEV (reference sequence). CDR3 length: 14 residues. CDR3 region: CASRPTGAGNTIYF. The CDR3 DNA reads as TGTGCCAGCAGACCGACAGGGGCTGGAAACACCATATATTTT.